Below, 27 T cell receptor beta chains from the same sample are listed, as sequenced in a study of blood T cells in healthy people across ages. A second about 7 to 12 cycle PCR used barcoded and J-beta primers. In TCRdb, the 5' RACE reads were re-called with MiXCR into one record per CDR3 protein. The profile shows around 820,000 distinct CDR3 sequences, around 25% of them singletons. The data also belong to a second study, concerning T cells of mothers and their children.

The source material was blood. These receptors were collected from a boy under 18 in good health.

This chain links TRBV15 with TRBJ2-1, with TRBD1 matching 9 bases. Germline V CDR1 and CDR2: LNHNV, YYDKDF (reference sequence). V shed 3 bases and J 7 bases; nucleotides not matched to a gene: 4. This CDR3 is 14 amino acids long. In nucleotides, the CDR3 is TGTGCCACCAGCAGGGGACAGGGACGGAATGAGCAGTTCTTC. It translates to CATSRGQGRNEQFF.

The table lists this clonotype with a few counts. This chain connects TRBV6-6 to TRBJ2-2, with D uncertain. Trimming stripped 0 bases from V and 6 bases from J, with 8 bases between. Germline CDR1 and CDR2: MNHNY and SVGAGI (reference sequence). The CDR3 runs to 14 residues. CDR3 sequence reads: CASSYSPGAGELFF. The CDR3 DNA is TGTGCCAGCAGTTACTCTCCAGGTGCCGGGGAGCTGTTTTTT.

V is TRBV7-9 and J is TRBJ1-1, with no clear D. This CDR3 has 13 residues. The germline gives CDR1 SEHNR, CDR2 FQNEAQ (reference sequence). V was cut by 11 bases and J by 1 base, with 14 bases left in between. CDR3 DNA: TGTGCCTGCCATCAACTGGGGAACACTGAAGCTTTCTTT. Translation: CACHQLGNTEAFF.

The sample holds a few counts of this clonotype. V is TRBV6-5 and J is TRBJ2-1; D possibly corresponds to TRBD1 (6 bases). The CDR3 totals 16 residues. Trimming shortened V by 4 bases and J by 0 bases, and 13 bases separated the two germline ends. Per the germline V gene, CDR1 is MNHEY and CDR2 is SVGAGI. This CDR3 reads CASSWQGLSSYNEQFF. The CDR3 nucleotides are TGTGCCAGCAGTTGGCAGGGGTTAAGCTCCTACAATGAGCAGTTCTTC.

This rearrangement joins TRBV7-2 to TRBJ2-7; 8 bases are shared with TRBD1. Germline-derived CDR1 and CDR2 are SGHTA and FQGNSA. The V and J ends lost 1 base and 3 bases, in that order; junction bases with no gene match: 2. CDR3 length: 14 residues. CDR3 region: CASSLGTGYYEQYF. CDR3 in DNA: TGTGCCAGCAGCTTAGGGACAGGGTACTACGAGCAGTACTTC. The full variable domain, rest sourced from reference TRBV7-2 and TRBJ2-7, is GAGVSQSPSNKVTEKGKDVELRCDPISGHTALYWYRQSLGQGLEFLIYFQGNSAPDKSGLPSDRFSAERTGGSVSTLTIQRTQQEDSAVYLCASSLGTGYYEQYFGPGTRLTVT.

This clonotype was counted only a few times. J is TRBJ1-2 and V is TRBV6-5; a weak D match, TRBD1 (5 bases). The V end lost 6 bases, the J end lost 4 bases, and 18 bases lay between the germline ends. The germline CDR1 and CDR2 sequences are MNHEY and SVGAGI. The CDR3 runs to 15 residues. The CDR3 protein is CASSSGGIGLYGYTF. The CDR3 bases are TGTGCCAGCAGCTCCGGGGGAATTGGACTCTATGGCTACACCTTC.

This chain connects TRBV5-1 to TRBJ2-2; D call uncertain. Germline CDR1 SGHRS, CDR2 YFSETQ. The CDR3 runs 14 residues. The V end was cut by 2 bases, the J end by 1 base, with 6 bases between. This CDR3 reads CASSLLGNTGELFF. The CDR3 nucleotides are TGCGCCAGCAGCTTATTGGGGAACACCGGGGAGCTGTTTTTT. The complete variable domain, with remaining parts taken from reference TRBV5-1 and TRBJ2-2, reads KAGVTQTPRYLIKTRGQQVTLSCSPISGHRSVSWYQQTPGQGLQFLFEYFSETQRNKGNFPGRFSGRQFSNSRSEMNVSTLELGDSALYLCASSLLGNTGELFFGEGSRLTVL.

The chain carries TRBV7-8 and TRBJ1-2; D may be TRBD1 (5 bases). The V gene lost 1 base and the J gene lost 4 bases, with 7 bases spanning the gap. The CDR3 is 13 residues long. Per the germline V gene, CDR1 is SGHVS and CDR2 is FQNEAQ. The CDR3 spells CASSLDGGYGYTF. CDR3 sequence (DNA): TGTGCCAGCAGCTTAGACGGGGGCTATGGCTACACCTTC.

The genes are TRBV6-2 or TRBV6-3 and TRBJ2-7, with D tentatively TRBD1 (5 bases). CDR3 length: 12 amino acids. V was shortened by 8 bases and J by 2 bases, with 10 bases between the two germline ends. The germline CDR1 and CDR2 sequences are MNHEY and SVGEGT. CDR3 region: CASSRVTYEQYF. The CDR3 DNA is TGTGCCAGCTCCAGGGTAACCTACGAGCAGTACTTC.

The V call is TRBV4-3, the J call TRBJ1-2; 10 bases are shared with TRBD1. The germline V gene encodes CDR1 LGHNA and CDR2 YSLEER. Germline trimming cut 3 bases from V and 4 bases from J; bases unmatched to any gene: 5. The length of the CDR3 is 15 residues. This CDR3 reads CASSQRTGGTYGYTF. In DNA, the CDR3 is TGCGCCAGCAGCCAGAGGACAGGGGGGACCTATGGCTACACCTTC.

The rearrangement uses TRBV7-9 and TRBJ2-4; D is possibly TRBD1 or TRBD2 (7 bases each). Germline lookup yields CDR1 SEHNR and CDR2 FQNEAQ (reference sequence). The CDR3 covers 15 residues. Trimming took off 11 bases at V and 0 bases at J, with 17 bases between the two ends. The CDR3 nucleotides read TGTGCCGGGGGGGACAGTGACCTAGCCAAAAACATTCAGTACTTC. Translating gives CAGGDSDLAKNIQYF.

This clonotype was detected a few times. The chain has TRBV11-2 and TRBJ1-4; a weak D match, TRBD1 (5 bases). Germline assignment: CDR1 SGHAT and CDR2 FQNNGV. The CDR3 totals 15 residues. Trimming removed 7 bases at V and 3 bases at J, with 15 bases between. The CDR3 region has the DNA TGTGCCAGCACCGATTCAGGGAGCTCTAATGAAAAACTGTTTTTT. Encoded protein: CASTDSGSSNEKLFF.

V is TRBV29-1 and J is TRBJ2-3; TRBD2 aligns across 15 bases. Germline V gene data show CDR1 as SQVTM and CDR2 as ANQGSEA. V shed 5 bases and J 5 bases; nucleotides not matched to a gene: 5. The CDR3 is 15 residues long. CDR3 sequence (DNA): TGCAGCGTTCTGGGACTAGCGGGGGGAATAGATACGCAGTATTTT. Protein sequence: CSVLGLAGGIDTQYF.

V is TRBV4-1 and J is TRBJ2-7; D is unclear. Germline CDR1 reads MGHRA; CDR2 reads YSYEKL. The CDR3 has 14 residues. Trimming stripped 1 base from V and 0 bases from J, with 7 bases between. This chain's CDR3 is CASSQVALSYEQYF. In DNA, the CDR3 is TGCGCCAGCAGCCAAGTTGCCCTCTCCTACGAGCAGTACTTC.

This clonotype was seen a handful of times. As DNA, the CDR3 is TGTGCCAGCAGCTCTCCGGCCTATAATTCACCCCTCCACTTT. This gives the protein CASSSPAYNSPLHF. The V and J genes are TRBV12-3 or TRBV12-4 and TRBJ1-6, with D hard to call. Trimming removed 6 bases at V and 2 bases at J, with 8 bases between. The CDR3 contains 14 residues.

J is TRBJ2-5 and V is TRBV6-5; possible D gene TRBD2, 5 bases. The CDR3 runs 13 residues. V dropped 7 bases and J dropped 5 bases, with 14 bases sitting between them. Germline V lookup: CDR1 MNHEY, CDR2 SVGAGI. The CDR3 DNA follows: TGTGCCAGCACGGCGCCGGTAGCGGAGACCCAGTACTTC. Translated: CASTAPVAETQYF.

V usage is TRBV29-1 and J usage is TRBJ1-4, with a weak D call TRBD1 (5 bases). Germline V gene data show CDR1 as SQVTM and CDR2 as ANQGSEA. The CDR3 length is 13 residues. The V end was cut by 2 bases, the J end by 8 bases, with 12 bases between. In nucleotides, the CDR3 is TGCAGCGTTGAAAGTCAGGGCCGAGAAAAACTGTTTTTT. This codes for CSVESQGREKLFF.

This sequence joins TRBV20-1 and TRBJ2-3; maybe TRBD2 (6 bases). The CDR3 contains 15 residues. Between the trimmed V and J ends, which lost 3 bases and 0 bases, there was a span of 13 bases. Germline loops: CDR1 DFQATT, CDR2 SNEGSKA (reference sequence). The CDR3 is CSASRPGTSTDTQYF. CDR3 sequence (DNA): TGCAGTGCTAGCCGTCCCGGGACTAGCACAGATACGCAGTATTTT.

At least ten counts were recorded for this clonotype. V gene TRBV4-1 combines with J gene TRBJ2-7, with D perhaps assigned TRBD1 or TRBD2 (5 bases each). V was clipped by 4 bases and J by 3 bases, with 16 bases between them. CDR3 length: 15 amino acids. In germline, CDR1 is MGHRA, CDR2 YSYEKL. This CDR3 is CASSLASGAIYEQYF. In nucleotides, the CDR3 is TGCGCCAGCAGCCTCGCTTCCGGGGCCATCTACGAGCAGTACTTC.

This clonotype was detected a few times. This sequence joins TRBV7-3 and TRBJ2-5, with D tentatively TRBD2 (5 bases). The tail of the sequence fits TRBJ2-1 better, so the J call may be wrong. The CDR3 sequence is 15 residues long. The V gene's germline CDR1 is SGHTA and CDR2 FQGTGA. CDR3 sequence: CASSLAGLVYNEQFF. In nucleotides, the CDR3 is TGTGCCAGCAGCTTAGCAGGACTGGTATACAATGAGCAGTTCTTC.

As regards this clonotype: One end of the junction fails to match germline, which may point to a read error. The chain combines TRBV7-2 with TRBJ2-3; D may correspond to TRBD1 or TRBD2 (5 bases each). Germline V gene sequence: CDR1 SGHTA, CDR2 FQGNSA. This CDR3 region has 15 residues. The CDR3 loop reads CASSFRGGPTDTQCF. The CDR3 coding sequence is TGTGCCAGCAGCTTCCGGGGCGGACCCACAGATACGCAGTGTTTT.

This rearrangement joins TRBV6-5 to TRBJ1-1; D gene uncertain. V lost 4 bases and J lost 5, with 17 bases in between. CDR1 MNHEY and CDR2 SVGAGI come from the germline V gene. This CDR3 is built from 15 residues. The DNA for the CDR3 is TGTGCCAGCAGTTTCTTATACGGGATCAAGACTGAAGCTTTCTTT. Protein sequence: CASSFLYGIKTEAFF.

The chain has TRBV28 and TRBJ1-2, with D unresolved. Trimming removed 10 bases at V and 2 bases at J, with 17 bases between. From germline, CDR1 is MDHEN and CDR2 SYDVKM. The CDR3 runs to 14 residues. The CDR3 here is CATPGSGSNYGYTF. CDR3 nucleotide sequence: TGTGCCACCCCCGGGTCCGGCTCGAACTATGGCTACACCTTC.

This chain uses TRBV28 with TRBJ2-7; D is unresolved. CDR1 and CDR2 (germline): MDHEN, SYDVKM. V was pared by 6 bases and J by 3 bases, with 21 bases between. The length of the CDR3 is 16 residues. CDR3 amino acids: CASSMRWVQKNYEQYF. DNA of the CDR3: TGTGCCAGCAGCATGAGGTGGGTTCAAAAAAACTACGAGCAGTACTTC.

This chain connects TRBV5-8 to TRBJ1-5; D remains unclear. V dropped 0 bases and J dropped 3 bases, with 13 bases sitting between them. The CDR3 is 16 residues long. The germline V gene encodes CDR1 SGHTS and CDR2 YDEGEE. The CDR3 nucleotides read TGTGCCAGCAGCTTGGCCCGGCACTCTATCAATCAGCCCCAGCATTTT. Protein product: CASSLARHSINQPQHF.

This clonotype occurred once. The chain carries TRBV5-5 and TRBJ2-3; TRBD1 or TRBD2 may be the D gene (5 bases each). CDR1 SGHKS and CDR2 YYEKEE come from the germline V gene (reference sequence). This CDR3 is 15 amino acids long. V shed 0 bases and J shed 4 bases, with 12 bases lying between them. This CDR3 is CASSLEGPPPDTQYF. As DNA, the CDR3 is TGTGCCAGCAGCTTGGAGGGACCGCCACCAGATACGCAGTATTTT.

This clonotype was seen ten or more times. The rearrangement links TRBV13 to TRBJ2-7; 12 nucleotides match TRBD2. The V segment lost 4 bases and the J segment 2 bases; nucleotides outside the gene matches: 9. This CDR3 has 17 residues. Germline loops: CDR1 PRHDT, CDR2 FYEKMQ (reference sequence). The CDR3 region is CASSSTSRLAGAYEQYF. The CDR3 region has the DNA TGTGCCAGCAGCTCCACATCCAGACTAGCGGGAGCCTACGAGCAGTACTTC.